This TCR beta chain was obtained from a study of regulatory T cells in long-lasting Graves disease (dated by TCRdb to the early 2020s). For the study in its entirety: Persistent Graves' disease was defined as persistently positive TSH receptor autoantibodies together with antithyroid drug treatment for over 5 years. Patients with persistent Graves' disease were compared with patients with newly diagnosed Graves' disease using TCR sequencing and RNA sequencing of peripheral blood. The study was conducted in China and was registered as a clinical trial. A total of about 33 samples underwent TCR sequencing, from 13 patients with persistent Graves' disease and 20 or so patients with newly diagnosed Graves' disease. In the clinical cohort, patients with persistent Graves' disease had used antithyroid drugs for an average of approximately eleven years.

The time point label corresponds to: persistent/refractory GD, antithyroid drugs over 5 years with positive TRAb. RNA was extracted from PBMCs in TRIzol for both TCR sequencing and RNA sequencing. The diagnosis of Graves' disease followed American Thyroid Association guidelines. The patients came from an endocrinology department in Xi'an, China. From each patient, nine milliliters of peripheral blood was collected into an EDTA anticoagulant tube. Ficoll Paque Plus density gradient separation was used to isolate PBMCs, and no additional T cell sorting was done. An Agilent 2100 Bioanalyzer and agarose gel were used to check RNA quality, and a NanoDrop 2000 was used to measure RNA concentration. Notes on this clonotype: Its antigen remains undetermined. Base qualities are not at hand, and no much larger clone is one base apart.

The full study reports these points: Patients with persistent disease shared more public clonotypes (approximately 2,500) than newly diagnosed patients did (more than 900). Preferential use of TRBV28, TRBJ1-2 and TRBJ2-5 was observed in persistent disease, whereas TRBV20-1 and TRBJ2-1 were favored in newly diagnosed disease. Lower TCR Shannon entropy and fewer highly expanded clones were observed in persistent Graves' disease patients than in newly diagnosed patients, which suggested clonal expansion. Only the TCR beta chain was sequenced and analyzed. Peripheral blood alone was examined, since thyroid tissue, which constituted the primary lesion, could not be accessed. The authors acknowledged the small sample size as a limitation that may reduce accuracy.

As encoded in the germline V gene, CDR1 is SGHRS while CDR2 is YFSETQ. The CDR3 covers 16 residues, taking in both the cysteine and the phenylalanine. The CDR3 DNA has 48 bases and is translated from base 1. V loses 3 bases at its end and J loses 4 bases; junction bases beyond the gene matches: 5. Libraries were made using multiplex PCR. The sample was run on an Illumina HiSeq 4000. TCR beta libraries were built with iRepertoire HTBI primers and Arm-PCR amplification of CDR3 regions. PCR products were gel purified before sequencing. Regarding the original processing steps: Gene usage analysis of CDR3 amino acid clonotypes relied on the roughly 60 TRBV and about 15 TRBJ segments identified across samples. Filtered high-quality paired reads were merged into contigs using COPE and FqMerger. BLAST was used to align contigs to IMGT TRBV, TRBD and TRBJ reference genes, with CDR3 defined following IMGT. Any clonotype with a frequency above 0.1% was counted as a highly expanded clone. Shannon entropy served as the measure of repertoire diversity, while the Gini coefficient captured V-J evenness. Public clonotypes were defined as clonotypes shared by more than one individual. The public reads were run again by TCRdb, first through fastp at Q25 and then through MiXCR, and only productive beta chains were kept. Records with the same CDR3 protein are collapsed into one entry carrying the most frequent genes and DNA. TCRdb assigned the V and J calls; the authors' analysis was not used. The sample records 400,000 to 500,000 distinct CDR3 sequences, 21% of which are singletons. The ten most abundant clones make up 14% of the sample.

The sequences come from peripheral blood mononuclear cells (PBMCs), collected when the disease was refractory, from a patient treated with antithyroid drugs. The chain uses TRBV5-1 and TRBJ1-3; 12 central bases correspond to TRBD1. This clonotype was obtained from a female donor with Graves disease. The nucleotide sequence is TGCGCCAGCAGCTCGGGACAGGGGGCAGCGGGAAACACCATATATTTT. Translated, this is CASSSGQGAAGNTIYF.